The clone carrying this T cell receptor beta chain has a count of ten or more. What it binds is not known. Germline CDR1 and CDR2: KGHSH and LQKENI. The CDR3 covers 16 residues. The V end lost 0 bases, the J end lost 5 bases, and 16 bases lay between the germline ends. This sample is drawn from a study of early T cells in non-severe SARS-CoV-2 infection. About the research overall: Sequencing input comprised bulk RNA from unsorted whole blood; chain pairing was not available. The study's findings and limits: VDJdb-based matching was biased toward anti-spike CD8 responses and missed private and CD4 specificities.

Unique molecular identifier tags were affixed to discrete cDNA molecules. TCRdb re-analysed the 5' RACE reads in MiXCR, keeping a single row per CDR3 protein. The table records around 67,000 distinct CDR3 sequences, more than 9% of them present only once. This chain links TRBV18 with TRBJ1-2; no firm D call. What was sequenced was whole blood. The sequence came from an adult who was a healthcare worker with PCR-confirmed SARS-CoV-2 infection or an uninfected control (not recorded which). CDR3 amino acids: CASSPPLPEALYGYTF. CDR3 coding DNA: TGTGCCAGCTCACCACCGCTCCCCGAAGCTCTATATGGCTACACCTTC.